The clone carrying this T cell receptor beta chain appeared a few times. As yet, its antigen is unknown. The CDR3 is 15 amino acids. V was cut by 4 bases and J by 12 bases, with 22 bases left in between. CDR1 SGHDN and CDR2 FVKESK come from the germline V gene. TCRdb itself ran the reads through MiXCR, one entry per CDR3 protein. The sample records roughly 990,000 distinct CDR3 sequences, roughly a third being singletons. The data stem from a study of T cell repertoires in cytomegalovirus infection. Material: cultured CD8+ T cells from PBMCs, obtained from culture after CMV antigen stimulation. This receptor was taken from a human donor in good health (CMV status not recorded). Some clones in this sample may be carry-over from other donors' samples. The V and J genes are TRBV14 and TRBJ2-1; a possible D gene is TRBD1 (5 bases). As DNA, the CDR3 is TGTGCCAGCAGCCGAAGGGGAATAGAACCAGCAGGGCAGTTCTTC. Translating gives CASSRRGIEPAGQFF.